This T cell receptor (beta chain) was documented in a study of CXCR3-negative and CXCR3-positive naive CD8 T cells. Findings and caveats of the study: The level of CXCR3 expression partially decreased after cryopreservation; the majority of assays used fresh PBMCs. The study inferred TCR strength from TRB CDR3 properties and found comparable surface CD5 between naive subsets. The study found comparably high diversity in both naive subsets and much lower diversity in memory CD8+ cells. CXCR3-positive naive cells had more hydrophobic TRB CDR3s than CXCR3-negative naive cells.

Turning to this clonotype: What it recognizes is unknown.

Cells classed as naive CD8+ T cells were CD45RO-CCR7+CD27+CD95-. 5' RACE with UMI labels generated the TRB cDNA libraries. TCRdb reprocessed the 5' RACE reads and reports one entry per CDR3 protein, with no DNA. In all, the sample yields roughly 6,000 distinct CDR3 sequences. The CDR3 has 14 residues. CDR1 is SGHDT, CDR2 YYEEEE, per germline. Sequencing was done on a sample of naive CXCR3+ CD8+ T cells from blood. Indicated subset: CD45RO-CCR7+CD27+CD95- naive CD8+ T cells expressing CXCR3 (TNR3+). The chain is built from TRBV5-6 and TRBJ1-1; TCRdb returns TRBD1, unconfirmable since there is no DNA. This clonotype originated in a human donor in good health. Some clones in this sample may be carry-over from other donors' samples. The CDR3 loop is CASSFGQGNTEAFF. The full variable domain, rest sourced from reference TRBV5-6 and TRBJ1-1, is DAGVTQSPTHLIKTRGQQVTLRCSPKSGHDTVSWYQQALGQGPQFIFQYYEEEERQRGNFPDRFSGHQFPNYSSELNVNALLLGDSALYLCASSFGQGNTEAFFGQGTRLTVV.